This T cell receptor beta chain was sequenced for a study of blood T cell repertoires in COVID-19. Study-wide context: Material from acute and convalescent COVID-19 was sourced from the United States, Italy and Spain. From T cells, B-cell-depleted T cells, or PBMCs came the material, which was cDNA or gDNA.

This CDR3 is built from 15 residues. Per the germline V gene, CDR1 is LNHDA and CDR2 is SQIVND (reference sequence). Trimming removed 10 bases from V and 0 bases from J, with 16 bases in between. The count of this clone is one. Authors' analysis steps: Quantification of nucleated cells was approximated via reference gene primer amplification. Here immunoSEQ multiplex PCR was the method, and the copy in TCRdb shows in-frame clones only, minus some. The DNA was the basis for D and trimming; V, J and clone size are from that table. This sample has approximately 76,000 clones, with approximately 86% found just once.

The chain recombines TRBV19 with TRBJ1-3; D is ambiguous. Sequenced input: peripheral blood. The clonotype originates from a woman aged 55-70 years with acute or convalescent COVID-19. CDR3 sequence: CATAASHLSGNTIYF. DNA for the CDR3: TGTGCCACCGCTGCCAGTCACCTCTCTGGAAACACCATATATTTT.